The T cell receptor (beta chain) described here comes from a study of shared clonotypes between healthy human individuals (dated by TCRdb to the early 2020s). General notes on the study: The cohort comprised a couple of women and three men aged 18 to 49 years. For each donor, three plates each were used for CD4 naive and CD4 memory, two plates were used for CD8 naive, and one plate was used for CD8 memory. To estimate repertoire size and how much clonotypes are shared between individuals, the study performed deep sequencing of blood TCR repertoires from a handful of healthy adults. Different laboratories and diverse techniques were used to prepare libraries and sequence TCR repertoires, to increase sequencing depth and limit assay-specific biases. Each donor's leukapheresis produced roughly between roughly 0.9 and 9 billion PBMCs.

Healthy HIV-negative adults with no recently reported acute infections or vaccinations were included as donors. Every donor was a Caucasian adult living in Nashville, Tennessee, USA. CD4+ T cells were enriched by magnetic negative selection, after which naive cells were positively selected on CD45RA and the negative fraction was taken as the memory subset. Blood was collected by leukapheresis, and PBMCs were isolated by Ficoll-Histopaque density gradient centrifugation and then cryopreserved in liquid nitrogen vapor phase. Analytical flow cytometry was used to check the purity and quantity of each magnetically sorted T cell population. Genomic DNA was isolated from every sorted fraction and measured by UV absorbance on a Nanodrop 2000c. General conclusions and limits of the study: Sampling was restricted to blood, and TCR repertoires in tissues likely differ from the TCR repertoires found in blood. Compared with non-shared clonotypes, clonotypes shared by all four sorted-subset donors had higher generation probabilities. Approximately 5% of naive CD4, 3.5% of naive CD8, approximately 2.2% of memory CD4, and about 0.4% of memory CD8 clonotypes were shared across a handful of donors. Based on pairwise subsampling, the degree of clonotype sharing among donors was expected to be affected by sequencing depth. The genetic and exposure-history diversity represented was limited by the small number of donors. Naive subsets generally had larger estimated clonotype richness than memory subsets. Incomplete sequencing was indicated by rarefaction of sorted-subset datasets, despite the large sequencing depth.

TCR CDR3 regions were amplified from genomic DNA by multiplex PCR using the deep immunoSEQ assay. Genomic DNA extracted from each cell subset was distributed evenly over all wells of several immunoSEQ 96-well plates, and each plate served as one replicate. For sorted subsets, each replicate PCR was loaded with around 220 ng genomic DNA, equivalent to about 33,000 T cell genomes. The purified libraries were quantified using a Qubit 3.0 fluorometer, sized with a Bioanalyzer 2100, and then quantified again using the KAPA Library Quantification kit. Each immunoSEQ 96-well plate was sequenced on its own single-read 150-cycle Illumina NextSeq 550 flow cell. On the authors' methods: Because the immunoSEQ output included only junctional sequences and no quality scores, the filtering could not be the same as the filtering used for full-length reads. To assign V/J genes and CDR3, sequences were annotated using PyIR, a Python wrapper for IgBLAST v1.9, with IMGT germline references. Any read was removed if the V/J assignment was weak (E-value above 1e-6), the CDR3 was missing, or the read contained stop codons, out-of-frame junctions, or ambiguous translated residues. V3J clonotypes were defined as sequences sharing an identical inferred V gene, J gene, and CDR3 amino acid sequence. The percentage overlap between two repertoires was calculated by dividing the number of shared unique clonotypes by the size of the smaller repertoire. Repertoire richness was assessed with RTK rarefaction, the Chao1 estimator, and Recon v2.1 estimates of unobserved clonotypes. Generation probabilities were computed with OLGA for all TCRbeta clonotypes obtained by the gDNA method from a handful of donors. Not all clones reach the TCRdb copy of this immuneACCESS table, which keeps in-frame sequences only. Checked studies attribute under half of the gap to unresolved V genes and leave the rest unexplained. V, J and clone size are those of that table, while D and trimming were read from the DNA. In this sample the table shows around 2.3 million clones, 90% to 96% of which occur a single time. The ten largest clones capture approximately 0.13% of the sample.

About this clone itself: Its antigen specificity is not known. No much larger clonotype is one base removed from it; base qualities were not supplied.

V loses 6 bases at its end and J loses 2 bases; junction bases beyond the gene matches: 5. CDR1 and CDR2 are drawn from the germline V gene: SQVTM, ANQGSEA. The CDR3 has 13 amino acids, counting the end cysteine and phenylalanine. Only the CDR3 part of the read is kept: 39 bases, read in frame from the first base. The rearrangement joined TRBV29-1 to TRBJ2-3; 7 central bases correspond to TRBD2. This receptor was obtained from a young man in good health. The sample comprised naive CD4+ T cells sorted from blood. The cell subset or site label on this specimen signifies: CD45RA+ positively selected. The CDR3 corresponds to CSVPGGDTDTQYF. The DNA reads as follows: TGCAGCGTCCCGGGAGGAGACACAGATACGCAGTATTTT.